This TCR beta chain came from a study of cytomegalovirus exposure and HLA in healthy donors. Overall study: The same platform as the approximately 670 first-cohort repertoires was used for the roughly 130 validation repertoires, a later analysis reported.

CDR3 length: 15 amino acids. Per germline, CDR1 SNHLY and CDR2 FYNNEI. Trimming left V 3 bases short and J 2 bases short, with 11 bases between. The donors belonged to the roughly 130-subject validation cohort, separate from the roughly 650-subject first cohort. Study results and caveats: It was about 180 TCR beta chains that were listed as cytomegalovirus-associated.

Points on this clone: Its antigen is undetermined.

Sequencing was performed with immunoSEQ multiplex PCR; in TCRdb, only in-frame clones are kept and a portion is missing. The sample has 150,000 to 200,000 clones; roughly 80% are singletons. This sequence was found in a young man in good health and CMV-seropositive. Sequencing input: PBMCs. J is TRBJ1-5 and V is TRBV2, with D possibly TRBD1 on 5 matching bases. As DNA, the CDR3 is TGTGCCAGCAGTGATGTGACAGATCGCAATCAGCCCCAGCATTTT. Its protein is CASSDVTDRNQPQHF.